These T cell receptor beta chains were read from a single sample in a study of T cell responses to AZD1222 COVID-19 vaccine. Sequencing used immunoSEQ multiplex PCR; TCRdb keeps in-frame clones, though not all of them. The table includes approximately 210,000 clones, roughly 92% detected once. Sequenced here: peripheral blood, sampled 28 days after the second AZD1222 dose. The receptors shown here come from an adult who received the AZD1222 COVID-19 vaccine. CDR3s include the opening cysteine and the closing phenylalanine or tryptophan. The D gene is left open where the match is weak. Some rows have no size entry. The others give once, few or many, or a class for an expanded clone.

J | V | size | D | DNA | CDR3
TRBJ2-7 | TRBV12-3/TRBV12-4 | . | . | TGTGCCAGCAGATCCAACTACGAGCAGTACTTC | CASRSNYEQYF
TRBJ1-4 | TRBV11-2 | . | . | TGTGCCAGCAGCCCGCGGGAGTGGTGGGAAAAACTGTTTTTT | CASSPREWWEKLFF
TRBJ1-3 | TRBV5-1 | . | . | TGCGCCAGCAGCTCAGTAGCTGGTGGAAACACCATATATTTT | CASSSVAGGNTIYF
TRBJ2-2 | TRBV7-3 | . | . | TGTGCCAGCAGCCTCCAAGGAGGCCTGACCGGGGAGCTGTTTTTT | CASSLQGGLTGELFF
TRBJ1-1 | TRBV30 | . | TRBD1 | TGTGCCGGGGACAGGGTGAACACTGAAGCTTTCTTT | CAGDRVNTEAFF
TRBJ2-6 | TRBV2 | once | . | TGTGCCAGCAGTGGGACAGAACAAGGGGCCAACGTCCTGACTTTC | CASSGTEQGANVLTF
TRBJ2-4 | TRBV11-2 | . | . | TGTGCCAGCAGCTCGGGGTTTGTCATTCAGTACTTC | CASSSGFVIQYF
TRBJ2-2 | TRBV11-2 | . | . | TGTGCCAGCAGCTTAGAGGTCGGAACGAACACCGGGGAGCTGTTTTTT | CASSLEVGTNTGELFF
TRBJ2-2 | TRBV5-4 | few | . | TGTGCCAGCAGCCGAGAACCGGGACAGAACACCGGGGAGCTGTTTTTT | CASSREPGQNTGELFF
TRBJ2-7 | TRBV27 | . | . | TGTGCCAGCAGACCGGACGGCATAGGGACGAAGCAGTACTTC | CASRPDGIGTKQYF
TRBJ1-4 | TRBV19 | once | . | TGTGCCAGTAGTTCAGTCCCCGGGACGCCCAGTGAAAAACTGTTTTTT | CASSSVPGTPSEKLFF
TRBJ1-1 | TRBV6-5 | . | . | TGTGCCAGCAGGGTGCGGGGGTCGACTGAAGCTTTCTTT | CASRVRGSTEAFF
TRBJ2-7 | TRBV6-6 | . | . | TGTGCCAGCAGTTACGAGGTTTACTACGAGCAGTACTTC | CASSYEVYYEQYF
TRBJ1-4 | TRBV30 | . | TRBD1 | TGTGCCTGGACCACGAACCGGGACAGGTTGGATGAAAAACTGTTTTTT | CAWTTNRDRLDEKLFF
TRBJ2-7 | TRBV5-6 | . | . | TGTGCCAGCAGCTTGGTGGGACCGGGCGAGCAGTACTTC | CASSLVGPGEQYF
TRBJ2-3 | TRBV2 | . | TRBD2 | TGTGCCAGCAGTGAACAAGCGGGAAACACAGATACGCAGTATTTT | CASSEQAGNTDTQYF
TRBJ2-7 | TRBV7-9 | . | . | TGTGCCAGCAGCTGGTCCGGGACAAGGAGCTCCTACGAGCAGTACTTC | CASSWSGTRSSYEQYF
TRBJ2-1 | TRBV11-3 | . | . | TGTGCCAGCAGCTTTGCCGGGACAGAAAGCGGGAATGAGCAGTTCTTC | CASSFAGTESGNEQFF
TRBJ2-3 | TRBV19 | . | TRBD2 | TGTGCCAGTAGTATAGTCGGGAGGCGAGCAGATACGCAGTATTTT | CASSIVGRRADTQYF
TRBJ1-6 | TRBV7-9 | . | . | TGTGCCAGCAGCATCGGGGGACTACCTTCACCCCTCCACTTT | CASSIGGLPSPLHF
TRBJ2-2 | TRBV27 | . | . | TGTGCCAGCAGCCGGAACAGAGACACCGGGGAGCTGTTTTTT | CASSRNRDTGELFF
TRBJ1-2 | TRBV29-1 | . | . | TGCAGCGTTGGACAGGCCGTTGGTGGCTACACCTTC | CSVGQAVGGYTF
TRBJ1-1 | TRBV27 | . | . | TGTGCCAGCAGTTCGGGACTGATGAACACTGAAGCTTTCTTT | CASSSGLMNTEAFF
TRBJ1-6 | TRBV5-4 | . | TRBD1 | TGTGCCAGCAGCGGACAGGGGTCGTCTTCACCCCTCCACTTT | CASSGQGSSSPLHF
TRBJ2-6 | TRBV7-3 | . | TRBD2 | TGTGCCAGCAGCTTAACTAGCGGGAGCAGTGGGGCCAACGTCCTGACTTTC | CASSLTSGSSGANVLTF
TRBJ2-7 | TRBV6-6 | once | TRBD1 | TGTGCCAGCAGGACCGCGGGACAGGGGGCGTACGAGCAGTACTTC | CASRTAGQGAYEQYF
TRBJ1-1 | TRBV10-3 | . | TRBD1 | TGTGCCATCAGGACGTCGACAGGGGCGCGTATGAACACTGAAGCTTTCTTT | CAIRTSTGARMNTEAFF
TRBJ1-1 | TRBV11-2 | . | . | TGTGCCAGCAGCTTAGATCAGGTCGCTGAAGCTTTCTTT | CASSLDQVAEAFF
TRBJ1-4 | TRBV28 | . | . | TGTGCCAGCAGCCGAACCCCTGGACGGGGGGTGGGGGTAAAACTGTTTTTT | CASSRTPGRGVGVKLFF
TRBJ1-2 | TRBV19 | . | . | TGTGCCAGTAGTAACGGACAGCCCGGATCTCACTATGGCTACACCTTC | CASSNGQPGSHYGYTF
TRBJ1-1 | TRBV29-1 | . | . | TGCAGCGTTGCAGGGACTCACACTGAAGCTTTCTTT | CSVAGTHTEAFF
TRBJ1-6 | TRBV11-3 | . | TRBD1 | TGTGCCAGCAGCTTAGAAGGGACAGGGCACTCACCCCTCCACTTT | CASSLEGTGHSPLHF
TRBJ2-2 | TRBV2 | . | TRBD2 | TGTGCCAGCAGATCAGGAGGGACTAGAGCCTTGGAGCTGTTTTTT | CASRSGGTRALELFF